This T cell receptor beta chain is drawn from a study of blood T cell repertoires in COVID-19. Looking at the study overall: Samples representing acute and convalescent COVID-19 were sourced from the United States, Italy and Spain.

V gave up 5 bases and J gave up 0 bases, with 10 bases separating them. The CDR3 is 14 residues long. Germline V gives CDR1 MNHEY, CDR2 SVGEGT. Clones were sequenced by immunoSEQ multiplex PCR, and TCRdb holds only the in-frame ones, with some missing. The sample carries 52,000 or so clones, about four fifths recorded once. The sequence was obtained from a human donor in a cohort sampled during active COVID-19. V is TRBV6-2 or TRBV6-3 and J is TRBJ1-2, with TRBD1 as a possible D gene (6 bases). Source material: peripheral blood. CDR3 residues: CASSKQGSNYGYTF. CDR3 coding DNA: TGTGCCAGCAGTAAACAGGGTTCTAACTATGGCTACACCTTC.